The T cell receptor beta chain described here comes from a study of cytomegalovirus exposure and HLA in healthy donors. 13 Jbeta primers and 60 Vbeta primers were used for the PCR. Data came from immunoSEQ multiplex PCR; TCRdb stores just in-frame clones and leaves some out. The sample includes fewer than 200,000 clones, 82% of them seen just once. V shed 4 bases and J 3 bases; nucleotides not matched to a gene: 16. The V gene's germline CDR1 is SGHVS and CDR2 FQNEAQ. CDR3 length: 19 residues. The rearrangement joins TRBV7-8 to TRBJ1-5; 9 nucleotides agree with TRBD1. The sequence came from a woman under 30 in good health and CMV-seronegative. The sequencing sample was made of PBMCs. The CDR3 nucleotides read TGTGCCAGCAGCTCTGGCCGGACAGGGGCTCCTACTCTCAATCAGCCCCAGCATTTT. Amino acid sequence: CASSSGRTGAPTLNQPQHF. Based on the CDR3 plus reference TRBV7-8 and TRBJ1-5, the full variable domain is GAGVSQSPRYKVAKRGQDVALRCDPISGHVSLFWYQQALGQGPEFLTYFQNEAQLDKSGLPSDRFFAERPEGSVSTLKIQRTQQEDSAVYLCASSSGRTGAPTLNQPQHFGDGTRLSIL.